These 14 T cell receptor beta chains were sequenced from one sample in a study of blood T cell repertoires in COVID-19. The protocol was immunoSEQ multiplex PCR, while the TCRdb copy is restricted to in-frame clones and leaves out a portion. The data hold roughly 400,000 clones, with approximately 90% observed a single time. Material for sequencing was PBMCs or T cells enriched from blood (not recorded which). The source of these receptors is a woman in her thirties or forties who had been exposed to COVID-19.

The chain joins TRBV14 to TRBJ2-2; D perhaps matches TRBD2 (6 bases). The CDR3 contains 15 residues. Germline V gene sequence: CDR1 SGHDN, CDR2 FVKESK. V shed 4 bases and J shed 1 base, with 10 bases lying between them. The CDR3 sequence: CASSRLEGNTGELFF. The CDR3 DNA follows: TGTGCCAGCAGCCGTCTGGAGGGGAACACCGGGGAGCTGTTTTTT. Full variable domain (outside the CDR3, taken from reference TRBV14 and TRBJ2-2): EAGVTQFPSHSVIEKGQTVTLRCDPISGHDNLYWYRRVMGKEIKFLLHFVKESKQDESGMPNNRFLAERTGGTYSTLKVQPAELEDSGVYFCASSRLEGNTGELFFGEGSRLTVL.

The chain combines TRBV7-9 with TRBJ2-7, with 9 bases matching TRBD2. V was clipped by 7 bases and J by 1 base; unmatched bases: 8. This CDR3 spans 15 amino acids. Per germline, CDR1 SEHNR and CDR2 FQNEAQ (reference sequence). The CDR3 sequence is CASNPGTSSSYEQYF. For the CDR3, the DNA is TGTGCCAGCAACCCCGGGACTAGCTCTTCCTACGAGCAGTACTTC. Together with reference TRBV7-9 and TRBJ2-7, the CDR3 gives the full variable domain: DTGVSQNPRHKITKRGQNVTFRCDPISEHNRLYWYRQTLGQGPEFLTYFQNEAQLEKSRLLSDRFSAERPKGSFSTLEIQRTEQGDSAMYLCASNPGTSSSYEQYFGPGTRLTVT.

The J gene is TRBJ1-6, the V gene TRBV15; TRBD1 is a possible D gene (5 bases). CDR3 length: 13 amino acids. Germline V gene lookup returns CDR1 LNHNV and CDR2 YYDKDF (reference sequence). V was cut by 0 bases and J by 14 bases, with 11 bases left in between. As DNA, the CDR3 is TGTGCCACCAGCAGAGATACGGCAGGGACCCTCCACTTT. The encoded protein is CATSRDTAGTLHF.

The chain uses TRBV4-3 and TRBJ1-1; the match to TRBD1 covers 7 bases. Trimming cost V 0 bases and J 6 bases; bases outside gene matches: 7. The CDR3 loop spans 15 amino acids. The V gene's germline CDR1 is LGHNA and CDR2 YSLEER. CDR3 residues: CASSQDRGMAAEAFF. As DNA, the CDR3 is TGCGCCAGCAGCCAAGACAGGGGGATGGCCGCTGAAGCTTTCTTT.

The chain has TRBV10-1 and TRBJ2-7, with D perhaps matching TRBD1 (6 bases). The ends were cut back, 6 bases at V and 4 bases at J, with 16 bases in the middle. The CDR3 runs to 14 residues. Germline CDR1 WNHNN, CDR2 SYGVQD (reference sequence). Here the CDR3 DNA reads TGCGCCAGCAGCAAGACAGGTTCTGCTTACGAGCAGTACTTC. Its protein product is CASSKTGSAYEQYF.

V and J are TRBV30 and TRBJ1-4; D may be TRBD1 (6 bases). Germline V CDR1 and CDR2: GTSNPN, SVGIG (reference sequence). The CDR3 runs to 15 residues. V shed 3 bases and J shed 3 bases, with 14 bases lying between them. In DNA form, the CDR3 reads TGTGCCTGGAGGCCCAGGGGCAGGGCTAATGAAAAACTGTTTTTT. It specifies CAWRPRGRANEKLFF.

This chain uses TRBV30 with TRBJ2-1; 13 bases fit TRBD2. Germline V gene sequence: CDR1 GTSNPN, CDR2 SVGIG (reference sequence). This CDR3 is built from 14 residues. V shed 1 base and J 9 bases; nucleotides not matched to a gene: 3. CDR3 coding DNA: TGTGCCTGGAGTGAGGGACTAGCGGGGAGTGAGCAGTTCTTC. It is translated as CAWSEGLAGSEQFF.

The chain is built from TRBV6-2 or TRBV6-3 and TRBJ1-1; D gene ambiguous. V was trimmed by 5 bases and J by 5 bases, leaving 12 bases between them. CDR3 length equals 13 residues. CDR1 and CDR2 from the germline V gene are MNHEY and SVGEGT. The CDR3 region is CASSGEAWTEAFF. CDR3 DNA: TGTGCCAGCAGTGGGGAGGCATGGACTGAAGCTTTCTTT.

Only one count was recorded for this clone. This chain links TRBV29-1 with TRBJ2-1, with 13 bases that match TRBD2. V was pared by 1 base and J by 6 bases, with 9 bases of the junction left unmatched. CDR1 and CDR2 from the germline V gene are SQVTM and ANQGSEA. There are 17 residues in the CDR3. This CDR3 is CSVEGGTSGILINEQFF. The CDR3 bases are TGCAGCGTTGAAGGAGGGACTAGCGGGATTCTTATCAATGAGCAGTTCTTC.

The chain employs TRBV6-5 and TRBJ2-7; 9 nucleotides align to TRBD1. The J segment lost 3 bases and the V segment lost 0 bases, leaving 3 bases of the junction unmatched. Germline lookup yields CDR1 MNHEY and CDR2 SVGAGI. The CDR3 runs to 15 residues. DNA of the CDR3: TGTGCCAGCAGTTACTCAAGACAGGGGGTCTACGAGCAGTACTTC. It codes for CASSYSRQGVYEQYF.

V is TRBV5-5 and J is TRBJ2-7; no firm D call. Trimming stripped 2 bases from V and 0 bases from J, with 9 bases between. Germline V gene sequence: CDR1 SGHKS, CDR2 YYEKEE (reference sequence). This CDR3 contains 14 residues. Here the CDR3 reads CASSLAGNSYEQYF. CDR3 DNA: TGTGCCAGCAGCTTAGCAGGTAACTCCTACGAGCAGTACTTC.

The rearrangement joins TRBV30 to TRBJ2-1; possible D gene TRBD2, 6 bases. Germline CDR1 and CDR2: GTSNPN and SVGIG (reference sequence). The CDR3 covers 14 residues. V shed 3 bases and J shed 6 bases, with 15 bases lying between them. The CDR3 here is CAWSQRQGLNEQFF. Written as DNA, the CDR3 is TGTGCCTGGAGCCAACGGCAGGGACTCAATGAGCAGTTCTTC.

The V and J genes are TRBV7-9 and TRBJ1-2; D is perhaps TRBD1 (5 bases). Per germline, CDR1 SEHNR and CDR2 FQNEAQ (reference sequence). This CDR3 region has 15 residues. V shed 2 bases and J shed 3 bases, with 13 bases lying between them. In nucleotides, the CDR3 is TGTGCCAGCAGCTTAACCCCAGGGTTTGACTATGGCTACACCTTC. Translating it yields CASSLTPGFDYGYTF.

The V call is TRBV7-2, the J call TRBJ1-4; TRBD1 is a possible D gene (5 bases). Germline V CDR1 and CDR2: SGHTA, FQGNSA. This CDR3 region has 15 residues. V was pared by 5 bases and J by 7 bases, with 17 bases between. The CDR3 reads CASSPVGRGSEKLFF. DNA of the CDR3: TGTGCCAGCAGCCCTGTGGGGAGGGGTAGTGAAAAACTGTTTTTT. Filled out from reference TRBV7-2 and TRBJ1-4, the complete variable domain reads GAGVSQSPSNKVTEKGKDVELRCDPISGHTALYWYRQSLGQGLEFLIYFQGNSAPDKSGLPSDRFSAERTGGSVSTLTIQRTQQEDSAVYLCASSPVGRGSEKLFFGSGTQLSVL.